This passage covers 9 T cell receptor beta chains from one sample sequenced in a study of T-cell reconstitution after alpha-beta-depleted transplantation in children. A TCRbeta library incorporating unique molecular identifiers was prepared. TCRdb itself ran the PCR reads through MiXCR, one entry per CDR3 protein. This table holds more than 45,000 distinct CDR3 sequences, roughly 52% found once. The sample in question was peripheral blood, obtained before TCRalphabeta/CD19-depleted stem cell transplant. The receptors stem from a boy under two years old with SCID, due to receive a stem cell transplant.

J is TRBJ2-7 and V is TRBV28; no clear D. The CDR3 spans 14 residues. Germline CDR1 is MDHEN and CDR2 is SYDVKM. V was trimmed by 7 bases and J by 1 base, leaving 14 bases between them. CDR3 in DNA: TGTGCCAGCACCCTGGCGCAGAATTCCTACGAGCAGTACTTC. It specifies CASTLAQNSYEQYF.

The chain combines TRBV7-2 with TRBJ1-1; no clear D gene. Germline V lookup: CDR1 SGHTA, CDR2 FQGNSA. The CDR3 is 12 amino acids. The germline V and J ends were trimmed by 4 bases and 3 bases, with 6 bases remaining between them. The CDR3 is CASSYGDTEAFF. The CDR3 nucleotides read TGTGCCAGCAGCTACGGGGACACTGAAGCTTTCTTT.

The chain carries TRBV4-3 and TRBJ1-1, with no clear D. CDR3 size: 12 residues. Germline CDR1 is LGHNA and CDR2 is YSLEER. Trimming removed 0 bases from V and 7 bases from J, with 6 bases in between. The CDR3 DNA sequence: TGCGCCAGCAGCCAAGATCGAGGTGAAGCTTTCTTT. This codes for CASSQDRGEAFF.

V gene TRBV7-2 combines with J gene TRBJ2-1; D is ambiguous. CDR1 SGHTA and CDR2 FQGNSA come from the germline V gene. The CDR3 covers 12 residues. Deletions cut 5 bases from V and 7 bases from J, with 9 bases between. The CDR3 sequence is CASSVSLNEQFF. The CDR3, as DNA: TGTGCCAGCAGCGTTTCGTTGAATGAGCAGTTCTTC.

A few counts support this clonotype. The genes are TRBV5-1 and TRBJ2-1, with a possible D match to TRBD2 (6 bases). There are 13 residues in the CDR3. V shed 4 bases and J shed 6 bases, with 11 bases lying between them. Per germline, CDR1 SGHRS and CDR2 YFSETQ. The CDR3 DNA is TGCGCCAGCAGCAAGGACTACTTCAATGAGCAGTTCTTC. Translating gives CASSKDYFNEQFF.

The chain carries TRBV12-3 or TRBV12-4 and TRBJ1-2, with D unclear. V lost 6 bases and J lost 4, with 9 bases in between. The CDR3 is made up of 12 amino acids. The CDR3, as DNA: TGTGCCAGCAGCACAGACGCCTATGGCTACACCTTC. As protein: CASSTDAYGYTF.

This clonotype occurred many times. The V gene is TRBV28, the J gene TRBJ2-5; D is perhaps TRBD1 (6 bases). Trimming stripped 2 bases from V and 7 bases from J, with 11 bases between. Germline-derived CDR1 and CDR2 are MDHEN and SYDVKM. The CDR3 totals 13 residues. The CDR3 sequence is CASSLGQPGTQYF. The CDR3 DNA reads as TGTGCCAGCAGTTTAGGACAGCCGGGGACCCAGTACTTC.

The chain is built from TRBV4-2 and TRBJ2-3, with TRBD2 identical over 8 bases. V gave up 3 bases and J gave up 4 bases; unmatched junction bases: 9. The CDR3 has 16 amino acids. CDR1 is LGHNA and CDR2 is YNFKEQ in the germline V gene. The CDR3 spells CASSQDYGGASDTQYF. The CDR3 bases are TGTGCCAGCAGCCAGGATTACGGGGGGGCTTCAGATACGCAGTATTTT.

The gene calls are TRBV20-1 and TRBJ1-2; TRBD1 is a possible D gene (6 bases). CDR1 is DFQATT and CDR2 is SNEGSKA in the germline V gene (reference sequence). The V gene lost 6 bases and the J gene lost 4 bases, with 9 bases spanning the gap. CDR3 length: 11 amino acids. As DNA, the CDR3 is TGCAGTGCCAGACAGGTCTATGGCTACACCTTC. Translation: CSARQVYGYTF.